Listed below are T cell receptor beta chains from one sample, sequenced in a study of shared clonotypes between healthy human individuals. Only in-frame clones appear in the TCRdb table, and some are missing; sequencing was by immunoSEQ multiplex PCR. This table has 2.3 million or so clones, over 90% appearing once. Sequenced material: naive CD4+ T cells from PBMCs. The origin of the receptors is a man between 18 and 29 years old in good health. Some clones in this sample may be carry-over from other donors' samples. CDR3s include the opening cysteine and the closing phenylalanine or tryptophan. The order of the fields is V gene, J gene, clone size, CDR3 protein. The size entry is marked missing in some rows and otherwise reads once, few, many or a size class.

TRBV28	TRBJ1-1	NA	CASRWTGTEAFF
TRBV4-1	TRBJ1-1	NA	CASSLRRMNTEAFF
TRBV6-5	TRBJ1-2	once	CASSLGGARGYGYTF
TRBV19	TRBJ2-4	NA	CASSLHWTLAKNIQYF
TRBV2	TRBJ2-1	NA	CASTGTGRNEQFF
TRBV4-1	TRBJ2-3	NA	CASSGSRILSGTDTQYF
TRBV5-6	TRBJ2-3	NA	CASSVLRGADTQYF
TRBV21-1	TRBJ2-3	NA	CASSKGAKLDNTQYF
TRBV6-1	TRBJ2-5	once	CASSGHIAGGAETQYF
TRBV4-2	TRBJ2-5	NA	CASSQDTGRETQYF
TRBV6-6	TRBJ1-2	NA	CACVTGTLYGYTF
TRBV27	TRBJ2-5	NA	CASSEGDIPGGTFGQETQYF
TRBV2	TRBJ1-5	few	CASRTGRVVQPQHF
TRBV30	TRBJ2-6	once	CAWSPIRGFSGRGANVLTF
TRBV29-1	TRBJ1-2	NA	CSVEGPGAGYTF
TRBV30	TRBJ2-1	NA	CAWSSSGYYNEQFF
TRBV6-6	TRBJ2-2	NA	CASSRLDTNTGELFF
TRBV25-1	TRBJ1-5	NA	CASSEEGIQPQHF
TRBV9	TRBJ2-5	NA	CASSVAGRPFGETQYF
TRBV19	TRBJ2-5	NA	CASSPRGLWAQYF
TRBV28	TRBJ2-2	NA	CASSPALNTGELFF
TRBV5-1	TRBJ2-5	NA	CASRPLGQETQYF
TRBV18	TRBJ1-5	NA	CASSHSNQPQHF
TRBV14	TRBJ2-5	NA	CASSLWGLETQYF
TRBV20-1	TRBJ2-1	NA	CSAGGGEQFF
TRBV28	TRBJ2-2	once	CAEASGSLTGELFF
TRBV11-2	TRBJ2-2	NA	CASSFRLTGTANTGELFF
TRBV28	TRBJ1-4	once	CASINGGFPTNEKLFF
TRBV25-1	TRBJ1-3	NA	CASSDYDYGGGNTIYF
TRBV7-3	TRBJ2-1	NA	CASSLGRYNEQFF
TRBV5-1	TRBJ1-2	NA	CASSLGGRGNLANYGYTF
TRBV6-5	TRBJ2-7	NA	CASSRRGVGAYEQYF
TRBV28	TRBJ2-5	NA	CASSLAGLAPQETQYF
TRBV2	TRBJ1-4	NA	CASRTGVREKLFF
TRBV5-4	TRBJ2-1	NA	CASSPDYLAEQFF
TRBV21-1	TRBJ2-1	NA	CASSSRTSGKRVTYNEQFF
TRBV5-6	TRBJ2-7	NA	CASGPWRGYSYEQYF
TRBV11-3	TRBJ2-1	NA	CASSLANPGTVYNEQFF
TRBV6-6	TRBJ2-4	NA	CASSYSISGNIQYF
TRBV6-6	TRBJ1-3	NA	CASSTTIGNTIYF
TRBV6-5	TRBJ1-3	NA	CASIRRFSGNTIYF
TRBV19	TRBJ1-5	once	CASSTGGRYSNQPQHF
TRBV6-1	TRBJ1-1	NA	CASSEAVGRVAFF
TRBV5-1	TRBJ2-7	NA	CASSLLTSTYEQYF
TRBV9	TRBJ2-1	once	CASSVGRDNSYNEQFF
TRBV9	TRBJ2-2	NA	CASSNTVGGPGELFF